The 2 T cell receptor beta chains listed next were all sequenced from one sample in a study of a mutant IDH1 vaccine in newly diagnosed glioma. Their antigens remain unidentified. Assay used: immunoSEQ multiplex PCR; TCRdb lists only in-frame clones, some missing. The table includes tens of thousands of clones, 60% to 80% detected once. Specified time point: week 47, end of study. Each dose delivered 300 ug of mutant IDH1 20-mer peptide subcutaneously with imiquimod. This sample comprised PBMCs, obtained from a glioma patient whose treatment included an IDH1 peptide vaccine. The receptors originated from a man aged 45-65 years with glioma.

The chain combines TRBV19 with TRBJ1-5; TRBD1 matches at 8 bases. Germline lookup yields CDR1 LNHDA and CDR2 SQIVND (reference sequence). CDR3 length: 14 amino acids. Trimming removed 5 bases from V and 9 bases from J; junction bases left unmatched: 9. As DNA, the CDR3 is TGTGCCAGTAGTTTCGGACAGGGCCCTTGGCCCCAGCATTTT. Protein product: CASSFGQGPWPQHF.

This clone showed up just a few times. V usage is TRBV4-2 and J usage is TRBJ1-1; D perhaps matches TRBD1 (6 bases). V was cut by 1 base and J by 0 bases, with 12 bases left in between. There are 16 residues in the CDR3. Germline CDR1 LGHNA, CDR2 YNFKEQ. CDR3: CASSQGTGRMNTEAFF. As DNA, the CDR3 is TGTGCCAGCAGCCAAGGCACAGGGAGAATGAACACTGAAGCTTTCTTT.